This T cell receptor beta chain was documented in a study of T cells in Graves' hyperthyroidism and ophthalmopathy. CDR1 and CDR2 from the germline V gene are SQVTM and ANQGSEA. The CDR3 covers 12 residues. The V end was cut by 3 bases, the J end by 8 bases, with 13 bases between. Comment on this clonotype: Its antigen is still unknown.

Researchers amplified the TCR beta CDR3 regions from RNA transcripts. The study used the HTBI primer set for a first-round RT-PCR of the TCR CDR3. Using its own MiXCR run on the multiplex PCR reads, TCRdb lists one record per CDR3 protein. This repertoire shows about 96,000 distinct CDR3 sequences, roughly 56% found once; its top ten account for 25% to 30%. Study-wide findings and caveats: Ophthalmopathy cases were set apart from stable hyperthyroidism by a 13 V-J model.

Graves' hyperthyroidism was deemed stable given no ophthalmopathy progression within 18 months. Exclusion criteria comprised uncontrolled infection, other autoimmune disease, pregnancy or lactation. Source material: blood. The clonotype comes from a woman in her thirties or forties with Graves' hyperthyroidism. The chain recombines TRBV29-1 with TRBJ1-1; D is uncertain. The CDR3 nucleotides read TGCAGCGTTGAGGTGGGCGCTGGGGAAGCTTTCTTT. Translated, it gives CSVEVGAGEAFF.